Each of the 16 T cell receptor beta chains below was sequenced from the same sample in a study of blood T cell repertoires in COVID-19. This table comes from immunoSEQ multiplex PCR, and its TCRdb copy is limited to in-frame clones, with some not included. The sample holds under 300,000 clones; about 88% are singletons and the top ten take under 3.5%. The sequencing sample was made of PBMCs or T cells enriched from blood (not recorded which). The receptors here all came from a woman between 50 and 59 years old who had recovered from COVID-19.

This clone was seen only once. The chain joins TRBV7-9 to TRBJ1-5; 9 bases map to TRBD1. Germline V gene lookup returns CDR1 SEHNR and CDR2 FQNEAQ (reference sequence). The CDR3 is 16 amino acids. J lost 6 bases, V lost 5 bases, and 11 bases had no gene match. The CDR3 sequence: CASSRFTGTGLQPQHF. CDR3 nucleotide sequence: TGTGCCAGCAGCCGATTCACCGGGACAGGGCTTCAGCCCCAGCATTTT.

The J gene is TRBJ2-1, the V gene TRBV2, with D perhaps matching TRBD2 (5 bases). This CDR3 is built from 16 residues. V lost 7 bases, J lost 8 bases, and 24 bases lay in between. CDR1 SNHLY and CDR2 FYNNEI come from the germline V gene. The CDR3 DNA reads as TGTGCCAGCAAATTTACAGAGGGAATAACCCGGTATGAGCAGTTCTTC. Its protein product is CASKFTEGITRYEQFF.

Notes on this clone: Being one base from a much bigger clone, this may be a read error. The same CDR3 is also encoded by other DNA sequences in this sample. This chain joins TRBV9 and TRBJ1-1; tentatively, D is TRBD1 (6 bases). Looked up from germline, CDR1 is SGDLS and CDR2 is YYNGEE. Trimming pared 3 bases from V and 1 base from J, leaving 7 bases between. The CDR3 contains 13 residues. CDR3 sequence (DNA): TGTGCCAGCAGCGCGACAGGGAACACTGAAGCTTTCTTT. Residues: CASSATGNTEAFF.

V usage is TRBV30 and J usage is TRBJ1-3; 8 nucleotides line up with TRBD1. The germline V gene has CDR1 GTSNPN and CDR2 SVGIG (reference sequence). The CDR3 loop spans 15 amino acids. Trimming cost V 4 bases and J 0 bases; bases outside gene matches: 5. The CDR3 coding sequence is TGTGCCTGGACAGGGGGCCCCCGCTCTGGAAACACCATATATTTT. It specifies CAWTGGPRSGNTIYF.

The chain uses TRBV4-3 and TRBJ2-3; TRBD2 aligns across 12 bases. J lost 3 bases, V lost 3 bases, and 7 bases had no gene match. Germline V CDR1 and CDR2: LGHNA, YSLEER. The CDR3 runs to 17 residues. CDR3 in DNA: TGCGCCAGCAGCCAGAAACCAGGGACTAGCGGGACAGATACGCAGTATTTT. It encodes CASSQKPGTSGTDTQYF.

J is TRBJ2-5 and V is TRBV7-2; perhaps TRBD2 as D (6 bases). The CDR3 loop spans 13 amino acids. CDR1 is SGHTA and CDR2 is FQGNSA in the germline V gene. Trimming stripped 3 bases from V and 4 bases from J, with 9 bases between. The CDR3 region has the DNA TGTGCCAGCAGCTTTACGGGAGCAGAGACCCAGTACTTC. This gives the protein CASSFTGAETQYF.

The rearrangement joins TRBV7-2 to TRBJ1-5, with 9 bases matching TRBD1. With V trimmed by 6 bases and J by 1 base, 4 bases remained unmatched. The CDR3 runs to 15 residues. Germline V gene lookup returns CDR1 SGHTA and CDR2 FQGNSA. The CDR3 loop reads CASSLGQGSNQPQHF. CDR3 nucleotides: TGTGCCAGCAGTCTGGGACAGGGAAGCAATCAGCCCCAGCATTTT.

This rearrangement joins TRBV5-1 to TRBJ1-3, with TRBD1 matching over 7 bases. This CDR3 is built from 14 residues. Germline CDR1 reads SGHRS; CDR2 reads YFSETQ. V lost 4 bases, J lost 2 bases, and 3 bases stayed unmatched. The CDR3 protein is CASSEGGTGNTIYF. CDR3 DNA sequence: TGCGCCAGCAGCGAAGGGGGCACTGGAAACACCATATATTTT.

CDR3 bases: TGTGCCAGTAGTATATCTGGGACAGGGGCTCAGACCCAGTACTTC. The encoded protein is CASSISGTGAQTQYF. This chain joins TRBV19 and TRBJ2-5, with 10 bases aligning to TRBD1. The CDR3 spans 15 residues. J was trimmed by 6 bases and V by 2 bases; bases with no gene match: 6. Germline-derived CDR1 and CDR2 are LNHDA and SQIVND (reference sequence).

The J gene is TRBJ1-4, the V gene TRBV30; tentative D call: TRBD1 (5 bases). The V and J ends lost 4 bases and 0 bases respectively, with 15 bases between them. Germline V lookup: CDR1 GTSNPN, CDR2 SVGIG (reference sequence). CDR3 length equals 16 residues. The CDR3 protein is CAWTSLGDATNEKLFF. Here the CDR3 DNA reads TGTGCCTGGACTAGTTTAGGGGATGCAACTAATGAAAAACTGTTTTTT.

V and J are TRBV5-4 and TRBJ2-2; 9 bases agree with TRBD2. Germline loops: CDR1 SGHNT, CDR2 YYREEE (reference sequence). There are 17 residues in the CDR3. Germline trimming cut 1 base from V and 7 bases from J; bases unmatched to any gene: 11. The CDR3 is CASSLKVLAGDNGELFF. CDR3 coding DNA: TGTGCCAGCAGCTTGAAGGTTTTAGCGGGAGACAACGGGGAGCTGTTTTTT.

This clone has more than one count but fewer than ten. The J gene is TRBJ1-5, the V gene TRBV27, with D tentatively TRBD1 (5 bases). The germline CDR1 and CDR2 sequences are MNHEY and SMNVEV (reference sequence). The CDR3 contains 13 residues. The germline V and J ends were trimmed by 7 bases and 3 bases, with 10 bases remaining between them. CDR3 in amino acids: CASTRAPNQPQHF. CDR3 nucleotide sequence: TGTGCCAGCACCAGGGCCCCCAATCAGCCCCAGCATTTT.

The V and J genes are TRBV12-3 or TRBV12-4 and TRBJ1-3, with unresolved D. Trimming shortened V by 4 bases and J by 9 bases, and 13 bases separated the two germline ends. This CDR3 has 13 amino acids. The CDR3 region is CASSSYGEGTIYF. Here the CDR3 DNA reads TGTGCCAGCAGTTCGTACGGGGAGGGCACCATATATTTT.

The J gene is TRBJ2-1, the V gene TRBV9; 7 bases line up with TRBD2. From germline, CDR1 is SGDLS and CDR2 YYNGEE. This CDR3 has 11 residues. V shed 3 bases, J shed 10 bases, and the junction held 1 base outside the gene matches. The CDR3 DNA reads as TGTGCCAGCAGCGCCGGGAGGGAGCAGTTCTTC. Translation gives CASSAGREQFF.

This chain links TRBV7-9 with TRBJ2-5; D might be TRBD2 (6 bases). Germline V gene lookup returns CDR1 SEHNR and CDR2 FQNEAQ (reference sequence). The V end was cut by 5 bases, the J end by 5 bases, with 18 bases between. The CDR3 is 15 residues long. CDR3 region: CASSNKGLLGETQYF. CDR3 nucleotides: TGTGCCAGCAGCAATAAGGGACTCCTAGGGGAGACCCAGTACTTC. Variable domain in full (rest from reference TRBV7-9 and TRBJ2-5): DTGVSQNPRHKITKRGQNVTFRCDPISEHNRLYWYRQTLGQGPEFLTYFQNEAQLEKSRLLSDRFSAERPKGSFSTLEIQRTEQGDSAMYLCASSNKGLLGETQYFGPGTRLLVL.

There are a few counts of this clone. The chain links TRBV28 to TRBJ2-7, with 8 positions matching TRBD2. The V gene's germline CDR1 is MDHEN and CDR2 SYDVKM. The CDR3 totals 14 residues. Trimming took 5 bases from V and 0 from J; bases not matched to a gene: 3. This chain's CDR3 is CASSRLAISYEQYF. For the CDR3, the DNA is TGTGCCAGCAGTCGACTAGCGATCTCCTACGAGCAGTACTTC.